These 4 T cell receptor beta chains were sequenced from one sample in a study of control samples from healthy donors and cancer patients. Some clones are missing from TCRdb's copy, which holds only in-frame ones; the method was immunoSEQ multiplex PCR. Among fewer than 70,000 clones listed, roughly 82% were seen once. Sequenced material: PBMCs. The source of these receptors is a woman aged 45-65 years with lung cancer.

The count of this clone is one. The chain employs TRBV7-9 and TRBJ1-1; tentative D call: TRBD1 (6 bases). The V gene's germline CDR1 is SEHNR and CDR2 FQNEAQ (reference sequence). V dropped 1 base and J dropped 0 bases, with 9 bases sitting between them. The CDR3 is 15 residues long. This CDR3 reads CASSLVRGVNTEAFF. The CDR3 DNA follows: TGTGCCAGCAGCTTAGTCAGGGGAGTGAACACTGAAGCTTTCTTT.

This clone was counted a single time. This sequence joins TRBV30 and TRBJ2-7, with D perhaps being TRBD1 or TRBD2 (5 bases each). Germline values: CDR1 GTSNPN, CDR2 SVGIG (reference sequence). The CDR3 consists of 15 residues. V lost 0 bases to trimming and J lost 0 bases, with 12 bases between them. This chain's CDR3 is CAWSVVEGFSYEQYF. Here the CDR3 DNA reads TGTGCCTGGAGTGTAGTCGAGGGGTTCTCCTACGAGCAGTACTTC.

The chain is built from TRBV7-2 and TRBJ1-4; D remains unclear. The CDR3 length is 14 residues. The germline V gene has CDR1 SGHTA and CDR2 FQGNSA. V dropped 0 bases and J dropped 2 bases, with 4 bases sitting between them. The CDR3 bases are TGTGCCAGCAGCTTAGCCGGGACTAATGAAAAACTGTTTTTT. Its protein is CASSLAGTNEKLFF.

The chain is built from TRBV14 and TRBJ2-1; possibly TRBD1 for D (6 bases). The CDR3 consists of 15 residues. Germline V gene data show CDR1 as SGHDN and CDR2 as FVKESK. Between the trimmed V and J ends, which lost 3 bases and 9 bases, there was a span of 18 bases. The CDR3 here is CASSQQLTGSTEQFF. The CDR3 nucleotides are TGTGCCAGCAGCCAGCAGCTGACAGGTTCGACTGAGCAGTTCTTC.